Listed here are 25 T cell receptor beta chains from one sample, sequenced in a study of early T cells in non-severe SARS-CoV-2 infection. TCRdb independently ran MiXCR on the 5' RACE reads; one entry per CDR3 protein. The table includes under 20,000 distinct CDR3 sequences, 4% to 5.5% detected once. The sample consisted of whole blood. These receptors all come from an adult who was a healthcare worker with PCR-confirmed SARS-CoV-2 infection or an uninfected control (not recorded which).

This clonotype showed up many times. The chain is built from TRBV6-6 and TRBJ2-2; D is possibly TRBD1 (6 bases). The CDR3 sequence is 14 residues long. V dropped 6 bases and J dropped 0 bases, with 8 bases sitting between them. Germline-derived CDR1 and CDR2 are MNHNY and SVGAGI (reference sequence). DNA of the CDR3: TGTGCCAGCAGGGACAGCGCGAACACCGGGGAGCTGTTTTTT. Amino acid sequence: CASRDSANTGELFF.

There are many counts of this clonotype. DNA of the CDR3: TGTGCCAGCAGCCCAGAGGGACAGGGTGGAAACACCATATATTTT. Translated, it gives CASSPEGQGGNTIYF. This sequence joins TRBV6-6 and TRBJ1-3, with 9 bases aligning to TRBD1. Germline-derived CDR1 and CDR2 are MNHNY and SVGAGI (reference sequence). Germline trimming cut 6 bases from V and 3 bases from J; bases unmatched to any gene: 6. The CDR3 contains 15 residues.

This clonotype was observed at least ten times. The chain is built from TRBV28 and TRBJ2-3; 7 nucleotides line up with TRBD2. V shed 3 bases and J 2 bases; nucleotides not matched to a gene: 8. Germline loops: CDR1 MDHEN, CDR2 SYDVKM. This CDR3 comprises 16 residues. The CDR3 region has the DNA TGTGCCAGCAGTTTCCCAGCGGGATGGGTCACAGATACGCAGTATTTT. Protein product: CASSFPAGWVTDTQYF.

The chain combines TRBV5-1 with TRBJ2-3; 13 nucleotides match TRBD2. This CDR3 contains 18 residues. CDR1 and CDR2 (germline): SGHRS, YFSETQ. Germline trimming cut 0 bases from V and 4 bases from J; bases unmatched to any gene: 8. The CDR3 region has the DNA TGCGCCAGCAGCTTGGGGACCCGGACTAGCGGGAGTGCAGATACGCAGTATTTT. This translates into CASSLGTRTSGSADTQYF.

There are many counts of this clonotype. The chain links TRBV28 to TRBJ2-3; 7 positions agree with TRBD2. The length of the CDR3 is 13 residues. The germline V gene encodes CDR1 MDHEN and CDR2 SYDVKM. V dropped 8 bases and J dropped 1; count of bases not matched to a gene: 3. The DNA for the CDR3 is TGTGCCAGCGGCCGGGGGGGCACAGATACGCAGTATTTT. It specifies CASGRGGTDTQYF.

This clonotype was observed many times. The rearrangement uses TRBV7-8 and TRBJ1-5; TRBD1 is a possible D gene (5 bases). The CDR3 length is 13 residues. The germline CDR1 and CDR2 sequences are SGHVS and FQNEAQ. Trimming pared 1 base from V and 7 bases from J, leaving 8 bases between. The CDR3 region is CASSLGGWQPQHF. CDR3 DNA sequence: TGTGCCAGCAGCTTAGGGGGCTGGCAGCCCCAGCATTTT.

This clonotype appeared a few times. The CDR3 DNA is TGCAGTGCCCCCCGAGGGGACGTACGGTACCAAGAGACCCAGTACTTC. Translating gives CSAPRGDVRYQETQYF. The chain has TRBV20-1 and TRBJ2-5; TRBD1 or TRBD2 may be the D gene (5 bases each). The V gene lost 6 bases and the J gene lost 0 bases, with 20 bases spanning the gap. Germline V gene sequence: CDR1 DFQATT, CDR2 SNEGSKA (reference sequence). This CDR3 spans 16 amino acids.

V usage is TRBV20-1 and J usage is TRBJ2-2, with 7 nucleotides matching TRBD1. The CDR3 is 15 amino acids. J lost 0 bases, V lost 5 bases, and 6 bases had no gene match. Germline assignment: CDR1 DFQATT and CDR2 SNEGSKA (reference sequence). CDR3 amino acids: CSAAKQGANTGELFF. The CDR3 region has the DNA TGCAGTGCTGCCAAGCAGGGGGCGAACACCGGGGAGCTGTTTTTT.

This clonotype is medium-sized within its sample. The CDR3 DNA sequence: TGCAGTGCTCCATCGGCTCGTAGCGGGAGGGTCGATGAGCAGTTCTTC. Translation: CSAPSARSGRVDEQFF. The rearrangement joins TRBV20-1 to TRBJ2-1; the match to TRBD2 covers 11 bases. Per the germline V gene, CDR1 is DFQATT and CDR2 is SNEGSKA (reference sequence). This CDR3 spans 16 amino acids. V lost 5 bases, J lost 8 bases, and 14 bases stayed unmatched.

This clonotype was seen repeatedly, ten times or more. J is TRBJ2-7 and V is TRBV5-6; tentative D call: TRBD1 (5 bases). The CDR3 is 14 residues long. Germline V gives CDR1 SGHDT, CDR2 YYEEEE. The germline V and J ends were trimmed by 4 bases and 2 bases, with 13 bases remaining between them. Here the CDR3 DNA reads TGTGCCAGCAGCACACCGACAGAGACCTACGAGCAGTACTTC. Protein: CASSTPTETYEQYF.

The chain links TRBV19 to TRBJ2-1; the match to TRBD2 covers 14 bases. This CDR3 has 15 amino acids. Trimming took 5 bases from V and 9 from J; bases not matched to a gene: 6. The germline gives CDR1 LNHDA, CDR2 SQIVND (reference sequence). CDR3 coding DNA: TGTGCCAGTAGTCCGGGACTAGCGGGAGTCGGTGAGCAGTTCTTC. Protein sequence: CASSPGLAGVGEQFF.

This clonotype was detected ten times or more. The gene calls are TRBV18 and TRBJ2-1; D not certain. The CDR3 runs 16 residues. Germline V gives CDR1 KGHSH, CDR2 LQKENI. V lost 0 bases and J 1 base, leaving 10 bases between the germline ends. The DNA for the CDR3 is TGTGCCAGCTCACCACCGCGATCGATTTCCTACAATGAGCAGTTCTTC. Protein sequence: CASSPPRSISYNEQFF.

The sample holds many counts of this clonotype. The rearrangement uses TRBV7-9 and TRBJ2-5, with TRBD1 identical over 12 bases. V dropped 5 bases and J dropped 5; count of bases not matched to a gene: 3. Germline V gene data show CDR1 as SEHNR and CDR2 as FQNEAQ (reference sequence). This CDR3 is 14 amino acids long. Here the CDR3 DNA reads TGTGCCAGCAGCCCGGGACAGGGGGCCGAGACCCAGTACTTC. Protein sequence: CASSPGQGAETQYF.

This clonotype was observed at least ten times. The gene calls are TRBV20-1 and TRBJ2-7; TRBD1 aligns across 9 bases. Trimming took 7 bases from V and 6 from J; bases not matched to a gene: 13. CDR1 is DFQATT and CDR2 is SNEGSKA in the germline V gene (reference sequence). The CDR3 loop spans 14 amino acids. The chain's CDR3 is CSVCTGTGFLEQYF. In DNA, the CDR3 is TGCAGTGTCTGTACCGGGACAGGGTTCCTCGAGCAGTACTTC.

In this sample, this clonotype is medium-sized. The rearrangement links TRBV6-5 to TRBJ1-2, with a possible D match to TRBD1 (6 bases). The V end was cut by 7 bases, the J end by 3 bases, with 18 bases between. CDR1 MNHEY and CDR2 SVGAGI come from the germline V gene. This CDR3 has 15 residues. CDR3 bases: TGTGCCAGCACCAATGGGGGCATCCCCCACTATGGCTACACCTTC. Amino acids: CASTNGGIPHYGYTF.

This clonotype showed up many times. This chain connects TRBV4-3 to TRBJ1-2, with D unresolved. CDR3 length: 14 amino acids. The V and J ends lost 0 bases and 7 bases respectively, with 12 bases between them. Germline loops: CDR1 LGHNA, CDR2 YSLEER. The CDR3 is CASSQDEAVGGYTF. The CDR3 DNA follows: TGCGCCAGCAGCCAAGATGAGGCCGTTGGTGGCTACACCTTC.

This clonotype was counted ten times or more. The chain has TRBV9 and TRBJ2-1; D assignment may be TRBD1 or TRBD2 (5 bases each). Trimming stripped 3 bases from V and 4 bases from J, with 17 bases between. This CDR3 has 16 residues. Germline V gene data show CDR1 as SGDLS and CDR2 as YYNGEE. CDR3 region: CASSATPGTEYNEQFF. The DNA of the CDR3 is TGTGCCAGCAGCGCCACTCCCGGGACGGAATACAATGAGCAGTTCTTC.

In its sample, this clonotype was seen many times. V and J are TRBV11-2 and TRBJ2-7; 7 nucleotides line up with TRBD2. CDR1 is SGHAT, CDR2 FQNNGV, per germline. The length of the CDR3 is 15 residues. Trimming took 1 base from V and 6 from J; bases not matched to a gene: 9. The CDR3 DNA reads TGTGCCAGCAGCTTAGTGGGGCTAGCGGCGGGCGAGCAGTACGTC. Its translation is CASSLVGLAAGEQYV.

This clonotype was picked up many times. The chain links TRBV5-1 to TRBJ2-3, with D unclear. CDR3 length: 15 residues. V lost 4 bases and J 0 bases, leaving 12 bases between the germline ends. Germline CDR1 and CDR2: SGHRS and YFSETQ. CDR3 DNA: TGCGCCAGCAGCCCGGCCAGAGCTAGCACAGATACGCAGTATTTT. Its protein is CASSPARASTDTQYF.

This clonotype was seen ten or more times. The chain combines TRBV27 with TRBJ1-1; D is uncertain. Germline assignment: CDR1 MNHEY and CDR2 SMNVEV (reference sequence). With 5 bases removed from V and 4 bases from J, the gap between germline ends came to 20 bases. This CDR3 has 16 amino acids. The CDR3 here is CASSPPLREGGTEAFF. DNA for the CDR3: TGTGCCAGCAGTCCTCCTCTCCGGGAAGGCGGCACTGAAGCTTTCTTT.

This clonotype was observed at least ten times. The V and J genes are TRBV29-1 and TRBJ2-3; D unresolved. CDR1 and CDR2 (germline): SQVTM, ANQGSEA. The V end lost 3 bases, the J end lost 0 bases, and 10 bases lay between the germline ends. The CDR3 sequence is 14 residues long. CDR3 residues: CSVDSLTSTDTQYF. The CDR3 region has the DNA TGCAGCGTTGATTCCCTTACTAGCACAGATACGCAGTATTTT.

This clonotype was observed a handful of times. The rearrangement uses TRBV7-9 and TRBJ2-4; TRBD2 agrees at 13 bases. This CDR3 is 18 amino acids long. V lost 5 bases to trimming and J lost 4 bases; unmatched junction nucleotides: 11. The V gene's germline CDR1 is SEHNR and CDR2 FQNEAQ (reference sequence). CDR3 DNA sequence: TGTGCCAGCAGCCCCAAGAGACTAGCGGGAGGAGGAAAAAACATTCAGTACTTC. This encodes CASSPKRLAGGGKNIQYF.

There are many counts of this clonotype. One end of the junction does not line up with germline, which may come from a read error. The CDR3 coding sequence is TGTCGGGGCAAGCAGCCCCAGCATTTT. It translates to CRGKQPQHF. V usage is TRBV7-8 and J usage is TRBJ1-5; perhaps TRBD1 as D (5 bases). Germline assignment: CDR1 SGHVS and CDR2 FQNEAQ. This CDR3 has 9 amino acids.

This clonotype was seen at least ten times. V is TRBV7-9 and J is TRBJ2-1; perhaps TRBD2 as D (7 bases). Germline CDR1 is SEHNR and CDR2 is FQNEAQ (reference sequence). The CDR3 extends over 16 amino acids. Trimming removed 5 bases at V and 9 bases at J, with 23 bases between. The CDR3 protein is CASSLGEGHRGGEQFF. DNA of the CDR3: TGTGCCAGCAGCCTCGGGGAGGGACACCGAGGTGGTGAGCAGTTCTTC.

This clonotype has at least ten counts. The chain is built from TRBV9 and TRBJ2-1; the match to TRBD2 covers 8 bases. The V gene end was trimmed by 3 bases and the J gene end by 6 bases; junction bases not matched to a gene: 14. This CDR3 has 17 amino acids. CDR1 is SGDLS and CDR2 is YYNGEE in the germline V gene. DNA for the CDR3: TGTGCCAGCAGCGGTGGAGTCGGGAGGGCGCGCGGCAATGAGCAGTTCTTC. It encodes CASSGGVGRARGNEQFF.